The rows below give T cell receptor beta chains drawn from one sample of a study of T-cell memory formation after mild COVID-19. TCRdb analysed the 5' RACE reads with MiXCR anew, one entry per CDR3 protein. The sample lists a few hundred thousand distinct CDR3 sequences, about 20% occurring once. The sample was PBMCs or a T cell subset sorted from them (not recorded which). The receptors come from an adult woman who had mild COVID-19 (a few samples of this study predate the infection). Cell type and time point are not known. Each CDR3 is given with its conserved first and last residue. The D gene is left open where the match is weak. The size entry is marked missing in some rows and otherwise reads once, few, many or a size class.

TGCAGTGCTAGGGCCGGGACTAGCGGTGGTGAGACCCAGTACTTC	CSARAGTSGGETQYF	TRBV20-1	TRBJ2-5	few	TRBD2
TGTGCCATCAGTGAGTCGCCTTACGCGGTAGATACGCAGTATTTT	CAISESPYAVDTQYF	TRBV10-3	TRBJ2-3	.	.
TGCAGCGTTGAATGGGACAGGGGATACCACTCTGGGGCCAACGTCCTGACTTTC	CSVEWDRGYHSGANVLTF	TRBV29-1	TRBJ2-6	few	TRBD1
TGTGCCAGCAGCTTAGATACCTTCTCCGGGGGTAGCACCAATGAGCAGTTCTTC	CASSLDTFSGGSTNEQFF	TRBV7-7	TRBJ2-1	few	.
TGCGCCAGCAGCTTGATCGACCATAACTATGGCTACACCTTC	CASSLIDHNYGYTF	TRBV5-1	TRBJ1-2	.	.
TGTGCCAGCAGTTTGAGGCGGGGAAAACTGTTTTTT	CASSLRRGKLFF	TRBV6-2/TRBV6-3	TRBJ1-4	.	.
TGCAGTGCTAGAGATCTGAGAAGATATAATAGCAATCAGCCCCAGCATTTT	CSARDLRRYNSNQPQHF	TRBV20-1	TRBJ1-5	few	.
TGCAGTGCTAGAGATTTCCGCGGGAGATCATACAATGAGCAGTTCTTC	CSARDFRGRSYNEQFF	TRBV20-1	TRBJ2-1	few	TRBD2
TGTGCCAGCGGTTTGGCGGGGGGGCCGAGTGAGCAGTTCTTC	CASGLAGGPSEQFF	TRBV7-3	TRBJ2-1	few	TRBD2
TGTGCCAGCAGCCTCTCCCGGAGGAGCTCCTACAATGAGCAGTTCTTC	CASSLSRRSSYNEQFF	TRBV7-3	TRBJ2-1	.	.
TGTGCCAGCAGTTCCCCCGCCGGGAACTACACTGAGCAGCTCTTC	CASSSPAGNYTEQLF	TRBV6-5	TRBJ2-1	.	.
TGTGCCAGCAGCCTAGAAGCCGGGACAGCCAACACTGAAGCTTTCTTT	CASSLEAGTANTEAFF	TRBV14	TRBJ1-1	.	TRBD1
TGTGCCTGGAGAGGGGGACAGGGGGCTTGGGATCAGCCCCAGCATTTT	CAWRGGQGAWDQPQHF	TRBV30	TRBJ1-5	.	TRBD1
TGCGCCAGCAGCTACCGGGACAGGGTCCCCGAGCAGTACTTC	CASSYRDRVPEQYF	TRBV5-1	TRBJ2-7	few	TRBD1
TGTGCCAGCAGTAAGCGAATAGGAGGTAGGGATGAGCAGTTCTTC	CASSKRIGGRDEQFF	TRBV6-1	TRBJ2-1	few	.
TGCAGTGCTAGAGATACAGGTTATGGCTACACCTTC	CSARDTGYGYTF	TRBV20-1	TRBJ1-2	few	.
TGCAGTGCTAGAGTGGGGAAAGAGACCCAGTACTTC	CSARVGKETQYF	TRBV20-1	TRBJ2-5	few	.
TGTGCCAGCAGTTCCCCGATGCAGGGTGGTCTCGATGAGCAGTTCTTC	CASSSPMQGGLDEQFF	TRBV6-2/TRBV6-3	TRBJ2-1	.	.
TGTGCCAGCAGGGACAGGGTTGGAACTGAAGCTTTCTTT	CASRDRVGTEAFF	TRBV7-9	TRBJ1-1	.	TRBD1
TGTGCCAGCTCGCGGAGCGGAGGGCCCGACGTTGTGGACATTCAGTACTTC	CASSRSGGPDVVDIQYF	TRBV7-9	TRBJ2-4	many	.
TGTGCCACCTCGGGACTAGCGGGGAATGAGCAGTTCTTC	CATSGLAGNEQFF	TRBV24-1	TRBJ2-1	few	TRBD2
TGTGCCAGCAGCTTAGATCCGGGGCCCGGGGTGGACACTGAAGCTTTCTTT	CASSLDPGPGVDTEAFF	TRBV7-9	TRBJ1-1	.	.
TGTGCCAGCAGCGAGGACGGACGCACAGATACGCAGTATTTT	CASSEDGRTDTQYF	TRBV9	TRBJ2-3	few	.
TGTGCCAGCAGCTCCCGGTCAGGGGCCTACAATGAGCAGTTCTTC	CASSSRSGAYNEQFF	TRBV3-1	TRBJ2-1	.	.
TGTGCCAGCAAATTAGAACAGAGCTCCTACGAGCAGTACTTC	CASKLEQSSYEQYF	TRBV5-4	TRBJ2-7	.	.
TGTGCCAGCAGCTTGGGGAGCGTTGCCGGGGAGCAGTACTTC	CASSLGSVAGEQYF	TRBV5-6	TRBJ2-7	few	.
TGTGCCAGCAGCTCCGAGGCAGGGGGAGTCAATGGCTACACCTTC	CASSSEAGGVNGYTF	TRBV7-2	TRBJ1-2	.	TRBD1
TGCGCCAGCAGCTTGGGACGGTGGACTAGCGGGGTGAAAATTACGCAGTATTTT	CASSLGRWTSGVKITQYF	TRBV5-1	TRBJ2-3	few	TRBD2
TGTGCCAGCAGGATCTGGGCAGACTATGGCTACACCTTC	CASRIWADYGYTF	TRBV28	TRBJ1-2	few	.
TGTGCCTGGAGTGTTCCAGGGGGGGGGGGCACCATATATTTT	CAWSVPGGGGTIYF	TRBV30	TRBJ1-3	few	TRBD1
TGTGCCAGCAGCTTAGGAACGGGCGGGGTTGGCTCCTACGAGCAGTACTTC	CASSLGTGGVGSYEQYF	TRBV7-6	TRBJ2-7	.	.
TGCGCCAGCAGCCCCCCACTGGGCGGTGGCACCGGGGAGCTGTTTTTT	CASSPPLGGGTGELFF	TRBV4-1	TRBJ2-2	.	.
TGCGCCAGCAGCCCCCGGACTAGTAACACCGGGGAGCTGTTTTTT	CASSPRTSNTGELFF	TRBV4-3	TRBJ2-2	many	TRBD2
TGCGCCAGCAGCTTACACACCGGGACAGGGAGCGAAGCTTTCTTT	CASSLHTGTGSEAFF	TRBV5-1	TRBJ1-1	few	TRBD1
TGCAGCGTTGAGGGGACAGGGGTTCGTTACGAGCAGTACTTC	CSVEGTGVRYEQYF	TRBV29-1	TRBJ2-7	few	TRBD1
TGCGCCAGCAGCTTGGCGAGCTCTGGGGCCAACGTCCTGACTTTC	CASSLASSGANVLTF	TRBV5-1	TRBJ2-6	many	.
TGTGCCAGCAGCTCACCGGGACACAATCAGCCCCAGCATTTT	CASSSPGHNQPQHF	TRBV3-1	TRBJ1-5	.	.
TGTGCCAGCCGCGGACAGGGGGCCTATGGCTACACCTTC	CASRGQGAYGYTF	TRBV3-1	TRBJ1-2	few	TRBD1
TGCGCCAGCAGCTCACAGGGAGGGTCTGGGGCCAACGTCCTGACTTTC	CASSSQGGSGANVLTF	TRBV5-1	TRBJ2-6	.	.
TGTGCCAGCAGCTGGGACCGACTCCAAGAGACCCAGTACTTC	CASSWDRLQETQYF	TRBV28	TRBJ2-5	.	.
TGTGCCAGCAGCTTAATCCTGAGCTCCTACAATGAGCAGTTCTTC	CASSLILSSYNEQFF	TRBV7-9	TRBJ2-1	few	.
TGTGCCTGGAGTGTATTGGGAGGGCTCACTGAAGCTTTCTTT	CAWSVLGGLTEAFF	TRBV30	TRBJ1-1	.	.
TGTGCCATCCAGGCAGGGACGCAAGTCTCCTACGAGCAGTACTTC	CAIQAGTQVSYEQYF	TRBV10-3	TRBJ2-7	few	.